The text below deals with one T cell receptor (beta chain). The data originate from a study of blood T cell repertoires in COVID-19. Across the whole study: The United States, Italy and Spain supplied acute and convalescent COVID-19 samples. T cells, B-cell-depleted T cells, or PBMCs provided the cDNA or gDNA that served as material.

This CDR3 region has 15 residues. Trimming took off 0 bases at V and 7 bases at J, with 15 bases between the two ends. Germline V CDR1 and CDR2: ENHRY, SYGVKD. In the study's own analysis: By means of reference gene primer amplification, nucleated cell counts were estimated. TCRdb's copy holds only in-frame clones and misses some; the assay was immunoSEQ multiplex PCR. V, J and clone size derive from that table, while D and trimming were established from the DNA sequence. The data contain 70,000 to 95,000 clones, about 82% of them singletons. Material: peripheral blood. V gene TRBV10-3 combines with J gene TRBJ1-2; D is perhaps TRBD1 (5 bases). The TCR sequence derives from a woman aged 60-75 years with acute or convalescent COVID-19. The CDR3 protein is CAISESGGLSSGYTF. CDR3 nucleotide sequence: TGTGCCATCAGTGAGTCGGGGGGATTAAGTAGTGGCTACACCTTC.